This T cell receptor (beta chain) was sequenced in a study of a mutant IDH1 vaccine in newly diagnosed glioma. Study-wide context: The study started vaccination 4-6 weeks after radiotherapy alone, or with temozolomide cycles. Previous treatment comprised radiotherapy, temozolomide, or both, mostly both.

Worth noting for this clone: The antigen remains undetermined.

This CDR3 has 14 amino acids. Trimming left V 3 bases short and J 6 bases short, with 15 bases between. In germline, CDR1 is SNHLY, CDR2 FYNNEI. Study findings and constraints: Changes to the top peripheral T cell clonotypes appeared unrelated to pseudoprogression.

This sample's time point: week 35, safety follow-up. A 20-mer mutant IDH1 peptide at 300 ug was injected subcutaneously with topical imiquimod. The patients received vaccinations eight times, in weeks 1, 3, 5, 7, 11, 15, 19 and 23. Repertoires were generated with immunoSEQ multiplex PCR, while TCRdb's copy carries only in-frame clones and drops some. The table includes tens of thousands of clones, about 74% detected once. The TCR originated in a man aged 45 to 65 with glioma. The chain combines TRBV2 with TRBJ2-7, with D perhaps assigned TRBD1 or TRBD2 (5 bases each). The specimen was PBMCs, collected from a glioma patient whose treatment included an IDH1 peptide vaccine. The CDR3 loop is CASSEIGETGEQYF. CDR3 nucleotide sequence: TGTGCCAGCAGTGAGATAGGGGAGACTGGCGAGCAGTACTTC.